This passage covers 17 T cell receptor beta chains from one sample sequenced in a study of a mutant IDH1 vaccine in newly diagnosed glioma. These TCRs' antigens remain unknown. Sequencing used immunoSEQ multiplex PCR; TCRdb keeps in-frame clones, though not all of them. The table shows roughly 32,000 clones, with 80% occurring only once. Time point here: week 35, safety follow-up. In every dose of vaccine, 300 ug of mutant IDH1 20-mer peptide was given alongside topical imiquimod. Sequencing was performed on PBMCs, taken from a glioma patient whose treatment included an IDH1 peptide vaccine. The receptor set was obtained from a man aged 35 to 55 with glioma. Some clones in this sample may be carry-over from other donors' samples.

The chain couples TRBV6-5 to TRBJ1-4; tentatively, D is TRBD1 (5 bases). Per the germline V gene, CDR1 is MNHEY and CDR2 is SVGAGI. The CDR3 loop spans 14 amino acids. V gave up 4 bases and J gave up 8 bases, with 14 bases separating them. This chain's CDR3 is CASSWGVGGEKLFF. The CDR3 nucleotides are TGTGCCAGCAGTTGGGGGGTAGGAGGAGAAAAACTGTTTTTT.

The chain combines TRBV15 with TRBJ1-2; D is uncertain. The CDR3 covers 16 residues. Trimming shortened V by 4 bases and J by 2 bases, and 17 bases separated the two germline ends. Germline-derived CDR1 and CDR2 are LNHNV and YYDKDF (reference sequence). CDR3 loop: CATSIWGPSVNYGYTF. The CDR3 DNA reads as TGTGCCACCAGCATTTGGGGTCCCTCCGTAAACTATGGCTACACCTTC. The complete variable domain, with remaining parts taken from reference TRBV15 and TRBJ1-2, reads DAMVIQNPRYQVTQFGKPVTLSCSQTLNHNVMYWYQQKSSQAPKLLFHYYDKDFNNEADTPDNFQSRRPNTSFCFLDIRSPGLGDTAMYLCATSIWGPSVNYGYTFGSGTRLTVV.

The J gene is TRBJ2-1, the V gene TRBV29-1; D might be TRBD2 (6 bases). The CDR3 is made up of 14 amino acids. CDR1 SQVTM and CDR2 ANQGSEA come from the germline V gene. V was clipped by 5 bases and J by 5 bases, with 16 bases between them. CDR3 sequence: CSVTTSSFNNEQFF. The CDR3 nucleotides are TGCAGCGTTACTACTAGCAGCTTTAACAATGAGCAGTTCTTC.

The chain is built from TRBV7-8 and TRBJ2-7; perhaps TRBD1 as D (6 bases). The CDR3 totals 13 residues. The ends were cut back, 5 bases at V and 1 base at J, with 9 bases in the middle. The germline CDR1 and CDR2 sequences are SGHVS and FQNEAQ. CDR3 residues: CASSPGESYEQYF. CDR3 sequence (DNA): TGTGCCAGCAGCCCAGGGGAATCCTACGAGCAGTACTTC. Complete variable domain (other parts from reference TRBV7-8 and TRBJ2-7): GAGVSQSPRYKVAKRGQDVALRCDPISGHVSLFWYQQALGQGPEFLTYFQNEAQLDKSGLPSDRFFAERPEGSVSTLKIQRTQQEDSAVYLCASSPGESYEQYFGPGTRLTVT.

V gene TRBV7-3 combines with J gene TRBJ2-5; 10 nucleotides line up with TRBD2. The trim removed 2 bases at V and 5 bases at J, leaving 5 bases unmatched. This CDR3 spans 15 amino acids. Germline CDR1 reads SGHTA; CDR2 reads FQGTGA. CDR3 amino acids: CASSLGSGGLETQYF. CDR3 DNA sequence: TGTGCCAGCAGCTTAGGTAGCGGGGGGCTTGAGACCCAGTACTTC.

V gene TRBV15 combines with J gene TRBJ2-7; weak D call: TRBD1 (5 bases). V was pared by 0 bases and J by 0 bases, with 9 bases between. This CDR3 region has 15 residues. Germline assignment: CDR1 LNHNV and CDR2 YYDKDF (reference sequence). For the CDR3, the DNA is TGTGCCACCAGCAGAGAATTCGACAGCTCCTACGAGCAGTACTTC. The encoded protein is CATSREFDSSYEQYF.

The V and J genes are TRBV5-4 and TRBJ1-1, with TRBD1 identical over 7 bases. With 7 bases clipped from V and 4 bases from J, the junction kept 7 bases outside the gene matches. The CDR3 is 13 residues long. In germline, CDR1 is SGHNT, CDR2 YYREEE (reference sequence). The CDR3 sequence: CASHRGGGTEAFF. For the CDR3, the DNA is TGTGCCAGCCACAGGGGTGGCGGCACTGAAGCTTTCTTT.

The chain links TRBV29-1 to TRBJ2-1, with 9 positions matching TRBD1. This CDR3 has 17 residues. Trimming took 1 base from V and 0 from J; bases not matched to a gene: 7. Germline CDR1 is SQVTM and CDR2 is ANQGSEA. DNA for the CDR3: TGCAGCGTTGAAGTTCTTCAGACAGGGGGCTCCTACAATGAGCAGTTCTTC. Translated, it gives CSVEVLQTGGSYNEQFF.

The J gene is TRBJ2-7, the V gene TRBV6-6; D not certain. The germline V gene has CDR1 MNHNY and CDR2 SVGAGI (reference sequence). Trimming pared 5 bases from V and 4 bases from J, leaving 9 bases between. The CDR3 length is 12 residues. CDR3 nucleotides: TGTGCCAGCAGTCCCATGAGGTACGAGCAGTACTTC. Protein: CASSPMRYEQYF.

V usage is TRBV5-1 and J usage is TRBJ1-4; 8 positions agree with TRBD1. CDR1 SGHRS and CDR2 YFSETQ come from the germline V gene. The CDR3 is 14 amino acids. Trimming removed 4 bases from V and 10 bases from J; junction bases left unmatched: 9. CDR3 sequence reads: CASSPGQGDGKLFF. The CDR3 region has the DNA TGCGCCAGCAGCCCAGGACAGGGAGACGGAAAACTGTTTTTT.

The chain links TRBV28 to TRBJ2-1, with 8 bases identical to TRBD1. The CDR3 is 15 amino acids. V lost 5 bases to trimming and J lost 4 bases; unmatched junction nucleotides: 7. Germline CDR1 and CDR2: MDHEN and SYDVKM. CDR3: CASSRQGLLYNEQFF. The CDR3, as DNA: TGTGCCAGCAGTCGACAGGGGCTACTGTACAATGAGCAGTTCTTC.

V usage is TRBV4-3 and J usage is TRBJ1-1; D not certain. The V and J ends lost 1 base and 8 bases respectively, with 17 bases between them. Germline V gives CDR1 LGHNA, CDR2 YSLEER. The CDR3 has 15 amino acids. The CDR3 region is CASSQANLKDSEAFF. Here the CDR3 DNA reads TGCGCCAGCAGCCAAGCCAACCTCAAGGACTCCGAAGCTTTCTTT.

The chain couples TRBV29-1 to TRBJ2-5; no firm D call. With 7 bases removed from V and 5 bases from J, the gap between germline ends came to 17 bases. Germline CDR1 SQVTM, CDR2 ANQGSEA. The length of the CDR3 is 13 residues. DNA for the CDR3: TGCAGCGCAACGCCAACTGCCGTGGAGACCCAGTACTTC. It translates to CSATPTAVETQYF.

The rearrangement uses TRBV5-1 and TRBJ1-1; no reliable D call. Trimming cost V 7 bases and J 4 bases, with 23 bases left between them. From germline, CDR1 is SGHRS and CDR2 YFSETQ. CDR3 length: 16 amino acids. The CDR3 sequence: CASARDPGALVTEAFF. In DNA form, the CDR3 reads TGCGCCAGCGCGCGGGATCCGGGAGCATTGGTCACTGAAGCTTTCTTT.

The chain couples TRBV6-6 to TRBJ2-7; D might be TRBD1 (7 bases). Germline loops: CDR1 MNHNY, CDR2 SVGAGI (reference sequence). The CDR3 covers 13 residues. The ends were cut back, 6 bases at V and 6 bases at J, with 15 bases in the middle. The CDR3 sequence is CASSPTRGAEQYF. CDR3 in DNA: TGTGCCAGCAGCCCCACCAGGGGGGCCGAGCAGTACTTC.

This clone was counted only a few times. This chain links TRBV9 with TRBJ1-1; D is undetermined. The V end was cut by 0 bases, the J end by 3 bases, with 12 bases between. This CDR3 comprises 15 residues. CDR1 and CDR2 (germline): SGDLS, YYNGEE. CDR3: CASSVAGRLDTEAFF. CDR3 coding DNA: TGTGCCAGCAGCGTAGCTGGTAGGCTGGACACTGAAGCTTTCTTT.

This clone was recorded once. The chain carries TRBV19 and TRBJ2-7, with D perhaps TRBD1 or TRBD2 (5 bases each). V lost 1 base and J 4 bases, leaving 8 bases between the germline ends. CDR1 LNHDA and CDR2 SQIVND come from the germline V gene (reference sequence). There are 13 residues in the CDR3. In DNA form, the CDR3 reads TGTGCCAGTAGTATAGGTGGGGGTTACGAGCAGTACTTC. Translating it yields CASSIGGGYEQYF.